The TCR beta chain described here comes from a study of blood T cell repertoires in COVID-19. Looking at the study overall: COVID-19 samples, acute and convalescent, were from the United States, Italy and Spain.

Some clones are missing from TCRdb's copy, which holds only in-frame ones; the method was immunoSEQ multiplex PCR. The top ten clones hold approximately 18% of a sample with about 330,000 clones, roughly 90% of them seen once. Participants spanned ages about 18 to 89 years and resided in roughly 26 US areas. Cohort assignment relied on participant-reported clinical history. Resolution of symptoms, clearance, or two negative PCRs was present in recovered Cohort 3 donors. Per the germline V gene, CDR1 is MNHEY and CDR2 is SMNVEV (reference sequence). The V gene lost 5 bases and the J gene lost 6 bases, with 14 bases spanning the gap. The CDR3 consists of 14 residues. This clone was detected only once.

Sequencing was performed on PBMCs or T cells enriched from blood (not recorded which). The chain uses TRBV27 and TRBJ1-5, with D perhaps matching TRBD1 (6 bases). The receptor was isolated from a woman aged 25 to 45 who had recovered from COVID-19. The DNA of the CDR3 is TGTGCCAGCAGTGTGGACAGTTCGTCTCAGCCCCAGCATTTT. This translates into CASSVDSSSQPQHF.